The clone carrying this T cell receptor beta chain was counted a single time. The antigen is unknown. This record belongs to a study of OX40 agonist ivuxolimab in advanced cancers. Data came from immunoSEQ multiplex PCR; TCRdb stores just in-frame clones and leaves some out. The data contain 72,000 or so clones, nearly 90% of them seen just once; the ten biggest clones take up 11%. CDR1 SGHDN and CDR2 FVKESK come from the germline V gene. The CDR3 contains 13 residues. The J segment lost 9 bases and the V segment lost 3 bases, leaving 4 bases of the junction unmatched. Regarding the study as a whole: There were also nonresponders showing low normalized T-cell clonal expansion.

The origin of this receptor is an adult with an advanced solid tumor such as melanoma, head and neck, liver or kidney cancer. Sequenced material: CD4+ or CD8+ T cells sorted from blood, taken in a trial of the OX40 agonist ivuxolimab. The rearrangement joins TRBV14 to TRBJ2-4; 8 bases are shared with TRBD1. CDR3 loop: CASSHGQGFIQYF. In DNA form, the CDR3 reads TGTGCCAGCAGCCATGGACAGGGATTCATTCAGTACTTC.